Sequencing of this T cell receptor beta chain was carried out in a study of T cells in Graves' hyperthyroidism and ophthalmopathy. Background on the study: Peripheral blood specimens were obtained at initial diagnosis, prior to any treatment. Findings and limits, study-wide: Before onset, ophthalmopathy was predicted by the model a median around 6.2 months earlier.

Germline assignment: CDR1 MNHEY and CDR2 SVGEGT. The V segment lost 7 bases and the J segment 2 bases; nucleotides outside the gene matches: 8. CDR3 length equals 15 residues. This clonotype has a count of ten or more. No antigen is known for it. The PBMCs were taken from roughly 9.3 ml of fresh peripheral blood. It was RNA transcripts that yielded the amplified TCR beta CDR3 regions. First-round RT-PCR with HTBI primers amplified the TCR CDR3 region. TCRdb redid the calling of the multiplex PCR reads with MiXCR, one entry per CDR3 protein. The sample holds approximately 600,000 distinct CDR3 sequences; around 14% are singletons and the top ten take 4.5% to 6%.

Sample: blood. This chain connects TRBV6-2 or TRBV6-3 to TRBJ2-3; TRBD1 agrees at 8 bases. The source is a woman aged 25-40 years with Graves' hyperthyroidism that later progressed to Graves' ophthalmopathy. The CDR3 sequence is CASNLGTGVTDTQYF. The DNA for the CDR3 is TGTGCCAGCAACCTAGGGACAGGAGTCACAGATACGCAGTATTTT.